This T cell receptor beta chain was observed in a study of cytomegalovirus exposure and HLA in healthy donors. Study findings and constraints: TRBV6-2, TRBV6-3 and some other V segments were excluded as indistinguishable.

Donors showed nominal health when sampled, although they likely had unrecorded immune exposures. 60 Vbeta and 13 Jbeta primers were used in PCR. Authors' methods: A later analysis counted 80 million or so unique TCR beta chains, 10 million to 12 million shared. Sequencing used immunoSEQ multiplex PCR; TCRdb keeps in-frame clones, though not all of them. V and J calls and clone size come straight from that table; D and trimming were deduced from the DNA. The repertoire shows over 100,000 clones; the top ten hold more than 3%. Worth noting for this clone: Its antigen is as yet unknown.

The germline CDR1 and CDR2 sequences are KGHSH and LQKENI. The CDR3 consists of 16 residues. V dropped 0 bases and J dropped 7 bases, with 18 bases sitting between them. This receptor was identified in a man aged 30 to 39 in good health and CMV-seronegative. The chain employs TRBV18 and TRBJ1-2, with TRBD1 as a possible D gene (5 bases). Sequencing was performed on PBMCs. The CDR3 reads CASSPPERAGLTGYTF. In DNA, the CDR3 is TGTGCCAGCTCACCACCAGAACGGGCAGGGTTAACTGGCTACACCTTC.